This is a list of T cell receptor beta chains from one sample in a study of immune cell composition in non-small cell lung cancer. Clones were read by immunoSEQ multiplex PCR, and TCRdb kept only the in-frame ones, dropping some. The table includes 8,000 or so clones, roughly three quarters detected once. Sequenced sample: lung tumor tissue. These receptors were collected from a human donor with non-small cell lung cancer. CDR3s include the opening cysteine and the closing phenylalanine or tryptophan. Fields, in order: CDR3 protein, CDR3 DNA, V gene, clone size, J gene, D gene. A D gene is named only where the DNA matches it firmly. Only part of the rows carry a size: once, few, many, or a class if the clone is expanded.

CASSPSGGSTDTQYF,TGTGCCAGCTCACCTAGCGGGGGGAGCACAGATACGCAGTATTTT,TRBV18,.,TRBJ2-3,TRBD2
CASSLDGTGGQPQHF,TGTGCCAGCAGCTTAGATGGGACAGGGGGTCAGCCCCAGCATTTT,TRBV7-9,few,TRBJ1-5,TRBD1
CAGGTVYNEQFF,TGTGCCGGGGGGACAGTGTACAATGAGCAGTTCTTC,TRBV7-9,once,TRBJ2-1,.
CASSPRTSGENTGELFF,TGTGCCAGCAGCCCCAGGACTAGCGGGGAGAACACCGGGGAGCTGTTTTTT,TRBV5-4,.,TRBJ2-2,TRBD2
CASSPDLTYGYTF,TGTGCCAGCAGCCCGGACTTAACCTATGGCTACACCTTC,TRBV7-8,.,TRBJ1-2,.
CASSSKQGTQYF,TGTGCCAGCAGCTCAAAACAGGGGACCCAGTACTTC,TRBV7-2,.,TRBJ2-5,.
CASSMLAGGSEEQFF,TGTGCCAGTAGTATGCTAGCGGGAGGGTCCGAAGAGCAGTTCTTC,TRBV19,.,TRBJ2-1,TRBD2
CSARGSSAHEQFF,TGCAGCGCTCGAGGGAGTTCGGCCCATGAGCAGTTCTTC,TRBV29-1,.,TRBJ2-1,.
CASSEGGGNQPQHF,TGCGCCAGCAGTGAAGGGGGCGGCAATCAGCCCCAGCATTTT,TRBV10-2,few,TRBJ1-5,TRBD1
CASSPRQGLNTEAFF,TGTGCCAGCAGTCCGCGCCAGGGGTTGAACACTGAAGCTTTCTTT,TRBV6-5,.,TRBJ1-1,.
CATSIDAGGGQPQHF,TGTGCCACCAGCATCGACGCAGGGGGCGGTCAGCCCCAGCATTTT,TRBV15,.,TRBJ1-5,TRBD1
CASSGSRTSRGNEQFF,TGTGCCAGCAGTGGTTCGAGGACTAGCCGTGGCAATGAGCAGTTCTTC,TRBV28,.,TRBJ2-1,TRBD2
CASSLMGQAKTYEQYF,TGTGCCAGCAGTTTAATGGGACAAGCGAAGACCTACGAGCAGTACTTC,TRBV27,few,TRBJ2-7,.
CASSKDSFYEQYF,TGTGCCAGTAGTAAGGACAGTTTCTACGAGCAGTACTTC,TRBV19,few,TRBJ2-7,.
CAWRDRVGNIQYF,TGTGCCTGGAGGGACAGGGTCGGAAACATTCAGTACTTC,TRBV30,.,TRBJ2-4,TRBD1
CASSAGPYNSPLHF,TGTGCCAGCAGTGCAGGGCCCTATAATTCACCCCTCCACTTT,TRBV6-1,.,TRBJ1-6,.
CASTQSGTLDSETQYF,TGTGCCAGCACCCAATCCGGGACATTAGACTCAGAGACCCAGTACTTC,TRBV7-2,.,TRBJ2-5,.
CVSLAARPRLQRELDEQYF,TGTGTCTCCCTGGCGGCGAGACCCCGGCTACAGCGGGAGCTGGACGAGCAGTACTTC,TRBV28,.,TRBJ2-7,TRBD2
CAWSVREDTQYF,TGTGCCTGGAGTGTACGCGAGGATACGCAGTATTTT,TRBV30,.,TRBJ2-3,.
CASSLPGEETQYF,TGTGCCAGCTCACTGCCCGGGGAAGAGACCCAGTACTTC,TRBV18,.,TRBJ2-5,.
CAISVRGNTEAFF,TGTGCCATCAGTGTCCGGGGTAACACTGAAGCTTTCTTT,TRBV10-3,large,TRBJ1-1,.
CASSSSGFWSSGANVLTF,TGTGCCAGCAGTAGCAGCGGTTTTTGGAGCTCTGGGGCCAACGTCCTGACTTTC,TRBV9,once,TRBJ2-6,.